A selection of T cell receptor beta chains follows, all from one sample in a study of shared clonotypes between healthy human individuals. The table came from immunoSEQ multiplex PCR; TCRdb's copy has only in-frame clones and leaves some out. This table holds around 2,100,000 clones, about 94% found once. The material sequenced was naive CD8+ T cells sorted from blood. These receptors came from a man aged 18 to 29 in good health. Both conserved end residues are part of each CDR3. A D gene is named only where the DNA matches it firmly. Part of the rows lack a size; the others show once, few, many or a class for expanded clones.

>TRBV4-1|TRBJ2-1|.|once
CASSQEWGSNEQFF
TGCGCCAGCAGCCAAGAGTGGGGAAGCAATGAGCAGTTCTTC
>TRBV11-2|TRBJ2-5|.|.
CASSSRGPLGTQYF
TGTGCCAGCAGCTCCCGAGGTCCTCTGGGGACCCAGTACTTC
>TRBV4-3|TRBJ2-5|TRBD2|.
CASSQGLAGVLGAQYF
TGCGCCAGCAGCCAGGGGCTAGCGGGAGTCTTGGGGGCCCAGTACTTC
>TRBV23-1|TRBJ1-3|.|.
CASSQSQGQLSSGNTIYF
TGCGCCAGCAGTCAAAGCCAAGGACAGCTAAGCTCTGGAAACACCATATATTTT
>TRBV5-5|TRBJ2-4|TRBD2|.
CASSLGRGSAKNIQYF
TGTGCCAGCAGCTTGGGGCGGGGGTCTGCCAAAAACATTCAGTACTTC
>TRBV6-6|TRBJ2-3|.|.
CASSYSAQESTDTQYF
TGTGCCAGCAGTTACTCGGCTCAGGAGAGCACAGATACGCAGTATTTT
>TRBV21-1|TRBJ2-7|.|.
CASSKKGGEQYF
TGTGCCAGCAGCAAAAAGGGGGGCGAGCAGTACTTC
>TRBV21-1|TRBJ1-2|.|once
CASSKRRGADGYTF
TGTGCCAGCAGCAAAAGGAGGGGGGCCGATGGCTACACCTTC
>TRBV6-5|TRBJ2-1|TRBD2|.
CASSPGGSYNEQFF
TGTGCCAGCAGTCCGGGGGGCTCCTACAATGAGCAGTTCTTC
>TRBV30|TRBJ2-7|.|.
CAWSVVDEQYF
TGTGCCTGGAGTGTTGTCGACGAGCAGTACTTC
>TRBV30|TRBJ2-7|TRBD1|.
CACPTGTGDDEQYF
TGTGCCTGCCCAACCGGGACAGGGGATGACGAGCAGTACTTC
>TRBV6-5|TRBJ2-7|TRBD1|.
CASRIGQGAYEQYF
TGTGCCAGCAGAATTGGACAGGGAGCCTACGAGCAGTACTTC
>TRBV4-2|TRBJ2-7|TRBD2|.
CASSQDLSGGAYEQYF
TGTGCCAGCAGCCAAGATTTGAGCGGGGGGGCCTACGAGCAGTACTTC
>TRBV4-1|TRBJ1-1|.|once
CASSQGEGMNTEAFF
TGCGCCAGCAGCCAGGGGGAGGGAATGAACACTGAAGCTTTCTTT
>TRBV12-2|TRBJ1-1|.|.
CASRLEGGLLNTEAFF
TGTGCAAGTCGCTTAGAAGGAGGACTCCTGAACACTGAAGCTTTCTTT
>TRBV9|TRBJ2-5|TRBD2|.
CASSTEGLGSETQYF
TGTGCCAGCAGTACCGAGGGACTAGGATCCGAGACCCAGTACTTC
>TRBV6-5|TRBJ2-7|TRBD1|.
CASSYSIGQATYEQYF
TGTGCCAGCAGTTACTCGATCGGACAGGCGACCTACGAGCAGTACTTC
>TRBV7-6|TRBJ2-1|TRBD1|.
CASSLTVGDRGSNEQFF
TGTGCCAGCAGCTTAACAGTCGGGGACAGGGGTTCGAATGAGCAGTTCTTC
>TRBV5-1|TRBJ2-3|TRBD2|.
CASSPSSGSINTQYF
TGCGCCAGCAGCCCCTCTAGCGGGAGTATAAATACGCAGTATTTT
>TRBV27|TRBJ2-7|TRBD1|.
CASSLGGTGWHEQYF
TGTGCCAGCAGTTTGGGGGGGACAGGGTGGCACGAGCAGTACTTC
>TRBV9|TRBJ1-1|.|.
CASSSDGDTEAFF
TGTGCCAGCAGCTCAGACGGGGACACTGAAGCTTTCTTT
>TRBV7-6|TRBJ2-7|TRBD2|.
CASSFAGTTDLEQYF
TGTGCCAGCAGCTTTGCCGGGACTACTGATTTGGAGCAGTACTTC
>TRBV9|TRBJ2-5|TRBD2|.
CASSVAGLVHETQYF
TGTGCCAGCAGCGTCGCGGGACTAGTTCACGAGACCCAGTACTTC
>TRBV25-1|TRBJ1-1|.|.
CASSWGNTEAFF
TGTGCCAGCAGTTGGGGGAACACTGAAGCTTTCTTT
>TRBV30|TRBJ1-2|.|.
CAWSKVSGYTF
TGTGCCTGGAGTAAGGTGTCCGGCTACACCTTC
>TRBV4-1|TRBJ2-1|TRBD2|.
CASSQTRGDLAGGRYNEQFF
TGCGCCAGCAGCCAGACAAGGGGGGATTTAGCGGGAGGGCGATACAATGAGCAGTTCTTC
>TRBV10-2|TRBJ2-5|.|once
CASSPEVGAGTQYF
TGCGCCAGCAGTCCCGAAGTTGGGGCGGGAACCCAGTACTTC
>TRBV30|TRBJ1-4|.|once
CAWSVSQGPRTNEKLFF
TGTGCCTGGAGTGTATCCCAGGGGCCCCGAACTAATGAAAAACTGTTTTTT
>TRBV10-3|TRBJ1-5|.|once
CAISDGDGQDPQHF
TGTGCCATCAGTGACGGAGACGGTCAAGATCCCCAGCATTTT
>TRBV7-8|TRBJ2-7|TRBD2|.
CASSLLRELAYEQYF
TGTGCCAGCAGCTTGTTGCGGGAGTTAGCCTACGAGCAGTACTTC
>TRBV7-9|TRBJ1-5|.|.
CASSEGINSLSNQPQHF
TGTGCCAGCAGCGAGGGAATTAACAGCTTAAGCAATCAGCCCCAGCATTTT
>TRBV15|TRBJ1-1|.|.
CATSRDRPAGEAFF
TGTGCCACCAGCAGAGATCGGCCGGCAGGGGAAGCTTTCTTT
>TRBV6-5|TRBJ2-1|.|.
CASSYEQWDEQFF
TGTGCCAGCAGTTACGAACAGTGGGATGAGCAGTTCTTC
>TRBV29-1|TRBJ2-2|.|.
CSVLSGRSNTGELFF
TGCAGCGTTCTGTCAGGGAGATCGAACACCGGGGAGCTGTTTTTT
>TRBV7-9|TRBJ1-4|.|.
CASSSRFLAGNEKLFF
TGTGCCAGCAGCTCCCGATTTTTGGCGGGAAATGAAAAACTGTTTTTT
>TRBV5-6|TRBJ2-5|TRBD1|once
CASSSDREGETQYF
TGTGCCAGCAGCTCGGACAGGGAAGGGGAGACCCAGTACTTC
>TRBV7-8|TRBJ2-7|TRBD2|.
CASSLLAGGTYEQYF
TGTGCCAGCAGCTTGCTAGCGGGGGGGACCTACGAGCAGTACTTC
>TRBV6-5|TRBJ2-7|.|.
CASSYPGAYEQYF
TGTGCCAGCAGTTACCCGGGGGCCTACGAGCAGTACTTC
>TRBV10-3|TRBJ2-7|TRBD1|.
CAISRDRGSYQQYF
TGTGCCATCAGTAGGGACAGGGGGTCCTACCAGCAGTACTTC
>TRBV7-8|TRBJ2-7|.|.
CASSLDPGLPYEQYF
TGTGCCAGCAGCTTAGATCCGGGACTTCCCTACGAGCAGTACTTC
>TRBV6-1|TRBJ1-6|.|.
CASSEAVGTYNSPLHF
TGTGCCAGCAGTGAAGCGGTGGGGACCTATAATTCACCCCTCCACTTT
>TRBV27|TRBJ2-7|.|.
CASSLDASYEQYF
TGTGCCAGCAGTTTAGACGCCTCCTACGAGCAGTACTTC